This TCR beta chain was profiled in a study of CD8+ T cells in alopecia areata. As for the study in general: Tofacitinib continued for 6 to 18 months and was then withheld for 6 months. Study findings and constraints: The study found tofacitinib significantly decreased scalp clonality and expanded CD8+ clones among the top 100. There were many expanded lesional clones persisting in scalp and blood during tofacitinib. Higher clonality was seen in lesional scalp than in normal scalp, especially in alopecia totalis/universalis.

The CDR3 runs 11 residues. V dropped 4 bases and J dropped 12; count of bases not matched to a gene: 3. CDR1 and CDR2 (germline): LNHDA, SQIVND (reference sequence). Treatment noted: oral pan-JAK inhibitor, 5-10 mg twice daily. As the sequencing template, cDNA was produced by extracting RNA and reverse transcribing it. Produced via immunoSEQ multiplex PCR; TCRdb's table is partial and in-frame only. Of about 210,000 clones detected, about three fifths appear once; the ten largest clones hold roughly 1.5%. This clone was picked up a small number of times. Its specificity is unknown. Material: CD4+ T cells sorted from blood, obtained at week 4, from a patient treated with tofacitinib. The origin of this receptor is a human donor with alopecia areata. The chain has TRBV19 and TRBJ2-1, with TRBD1 matching 7 bases. CDR3 nucleotide sequence: TGTGCCAGTAGTAGACAGGGCCGGCAGTTCTTC. Translated: CASSRQGRQFF.